Reported below is one TCR beta chain. Antigen specificity is unknown. TCRdb keeps only in-frame clones here, not all; method: immunoSEQ multiplex PCR. The data hold 2 million to 2.5 million clones, with approximately 93% observed a single time. This entry is derived from a study of shared clonotypes between healthy human individuals. General study findings and limits: Clonotypes that were shared across a handful of donors made up approximately 5% of naive CD4 clonotypes.

With V trimmed by 1 base and J by 5 bases, 1 base remained unmatched. Germline V lookup: CDR1 SEHNR, CDR2 FQNEAQ (reference sequence). The CDR3 is made up of 15 amino acids. J is TRBJ2-7 and V is TRBV7-9; 14 nucleotides agree with TRBD2. This receptor was identified in a man younger than 35 in good health. Some clones in this sample may be carry-over from other donors' samples. What was sequenced was naive CD4+ T cells from PBMCs. The sample's subset: CD45RA+ positively selected. CDR3 amino acids: CASSLGGLAGDEQYF. Written as DNA, the CDR3 is TGTGCCAGCAGCTTAGGGGGACTAGCGGGAGACGAGCAGTACTTC. Looking up the rest from reference TRBV7-9 and TRBJ2-7 gives the full variable domain: DTGVSQNPRHKITKRGQNVTFRCDPISEHNRLYWYRQTLGQGPEFLTYFQNEAQLEKSRLLSDRFSAERPKGSFSTLEIQRTEQGDSAMYLCASSLGGLAGDEQYFGPGTRLTVT.